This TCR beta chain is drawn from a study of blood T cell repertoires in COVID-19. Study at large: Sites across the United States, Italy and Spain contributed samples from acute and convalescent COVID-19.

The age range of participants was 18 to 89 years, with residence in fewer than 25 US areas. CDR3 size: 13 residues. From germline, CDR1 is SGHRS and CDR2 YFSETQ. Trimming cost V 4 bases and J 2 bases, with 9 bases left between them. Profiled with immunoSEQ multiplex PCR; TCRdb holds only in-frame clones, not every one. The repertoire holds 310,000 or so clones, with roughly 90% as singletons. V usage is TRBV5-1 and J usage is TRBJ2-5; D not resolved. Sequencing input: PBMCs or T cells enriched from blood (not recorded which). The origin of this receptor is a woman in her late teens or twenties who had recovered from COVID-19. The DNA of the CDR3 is TGCGCCAGCAGCCTGCTCGGGCAAGAGACCCAGTACTTC. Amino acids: CASSLLGQETQYF.